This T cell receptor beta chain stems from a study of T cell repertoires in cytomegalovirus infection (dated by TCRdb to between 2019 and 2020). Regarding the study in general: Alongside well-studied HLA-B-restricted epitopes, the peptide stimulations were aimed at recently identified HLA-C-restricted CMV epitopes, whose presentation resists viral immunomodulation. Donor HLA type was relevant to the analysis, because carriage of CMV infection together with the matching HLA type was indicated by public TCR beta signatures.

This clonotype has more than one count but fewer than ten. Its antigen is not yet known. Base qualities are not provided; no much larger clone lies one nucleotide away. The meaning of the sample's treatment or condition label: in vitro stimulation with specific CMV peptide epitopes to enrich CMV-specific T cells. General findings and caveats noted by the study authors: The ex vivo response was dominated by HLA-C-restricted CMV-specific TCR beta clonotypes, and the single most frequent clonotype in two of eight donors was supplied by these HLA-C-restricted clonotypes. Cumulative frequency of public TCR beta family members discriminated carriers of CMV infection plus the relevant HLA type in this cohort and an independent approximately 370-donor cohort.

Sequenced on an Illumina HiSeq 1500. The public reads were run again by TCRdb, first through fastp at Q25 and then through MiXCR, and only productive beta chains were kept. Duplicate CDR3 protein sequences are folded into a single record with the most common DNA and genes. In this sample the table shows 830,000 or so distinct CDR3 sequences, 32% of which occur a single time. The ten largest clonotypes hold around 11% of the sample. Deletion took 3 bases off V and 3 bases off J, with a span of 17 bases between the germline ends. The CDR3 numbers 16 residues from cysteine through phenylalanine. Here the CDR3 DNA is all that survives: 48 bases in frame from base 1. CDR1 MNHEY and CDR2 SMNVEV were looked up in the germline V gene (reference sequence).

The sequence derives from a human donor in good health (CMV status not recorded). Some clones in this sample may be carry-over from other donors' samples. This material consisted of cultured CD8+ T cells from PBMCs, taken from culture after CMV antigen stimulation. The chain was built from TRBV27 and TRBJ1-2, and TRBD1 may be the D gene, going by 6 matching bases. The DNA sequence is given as TGTGCCAGCAGTTTGGGTGGTGGGGGGCGCGACTATGGCTACACCTTC. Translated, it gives CASSLGGGGRDYGYTF.